This TCR beta chain derives from a study of blood T cell repertoires in COVID-19. The J segment lost 0 bases and the V segment lost 5 bases, leaving 7 bases of the junction unmatched. CDR1 MNHEY and CDR2 SVGAGI come from the germline V gene. This CDR3 is 15 amino acids long. Assay used: immunoSEQ multiplex PCR; TCRdb lists only in-frame clones, some missing. The sample has fewer than 250,000 clones, roughly 82% seen once. This chain connects TRBV6-5 to TRBJ2-7; 7 nucleotides agree with TRBD1. The sample taken for sequencing was peripheral blood. The receptor was derived from a woman aged 55 to 70 with COVID-19, enrolled during active disease. CDR3 residues: CASSIGGLISYEQYF. The CDR3 region has the DNA TGTGCCAGCAGTATAGGGGGCTTGATCTCCTACGAGCAGTACTTC.